Following are 23 T cell receptor beta chains from one sample sequenced in a study of cytotoxic CD8 clonotypes in ibrutinib-treated CLL. The table came from immunoSEQ multiplex PCR; TCRdb's copy has only in-frame clones and leaves some out. The sample contains 95,000 to 100,000 clones, approximately 82% of which appear only once. The starting material was PBMCs, obtained after 12 months of ibrutinib treatment. The receptors derive from a human donor with chronic lymphocytic leukemia.

The gene calls are TRBV11-1 and TRBJ2-3, with D possibly matching TRBD2 (6 bases). Trimming cost V 7 bases and J 9 bases, with 17 bases left between them. CDR1 and CDR2 (germline): SGHAT, FQDESV (reference sequence). The CDR3 has 13 residues. CDR3 bases: TGTGCCAGCACTATGGACTACCGGGGCACGCAGTATTTT. Protein product: CASTMDYRGTQYF.

The chain has TRBV6-5 and TRBJ1-1; TRBD1 agrees at 8 bases. This CDR3 region has 14 residues. Germline V CDR1 and CDR2: MNHEY, SVGAGI. J gave up 6 bases and V 8 bases, and 11 bases lay outside the gene matches. The CDR3 DNA reads TGTGCCAGCGGTATAACAGGGGGTAAATCTGAAGCTTTCTTT. Encoded protein: CASGITGGKSEAFF.

The gene calls are TRBV7-9 and TRBJ1-3; D gene uncertain. Germline assignment: CDR1 SEHNR and CDR2 FQNEAQ (reference sequence). The ends were cut back, 5 bases at V and 0 bases at J, with 17 bases in the middle. This CDR3 is built from 17 residues. CDR3 DNA: TGTGCCAGCAGCCACCCGGCGGGCCCAAGCTCTGGAAACACCATATATTTT. Encoded protein: CASSHPAGPSSGNTIYF.

This clone was counted only a few times. The chain has TRBV6-4 and TRBJ1-1, with TRBD1 identical over 10 bases. CDR3 length: 15 residues. Germline V lookup: CDR1 MRHNA, CDR2 SNTAGT. With 6 bases clipped from V and 7 bases from J, the junction kept 11 bases outside the gene matches. CDR3 amino acids: CASSPSTGDRGEAFF. Written as DNA, the CDR3 is TGTGCCAGCAGCCCTTCGACAGGGGACAGGGGTGAAGCTTTCTTT.

The chain uses TRBV30 and TRBJ2-7, with 7 bases matching TRBD1. The CDR3 has 12 amino acids. Germline trimming cut 3 bases from V and 6 bases from J; bases unmatched to any gene: 5. Germline V gene lookup returns CDR1 GTSNPN and CDR2 SVGIG (reference sequence). The CDR3 nucleotides read TGTGCCTGGAGCCGGGACAGCCTCGAGCAGTACTTC. Translated: CAWSRDSLEQYF.

The chain recombines TRBV28 with TRBJ1-2, with TRBD1 identical over 9 bases. The CDR3 is 12 amino acids. CDR1 and CDR2 from the germline V gene are MDHEN and SYDVKM. J was trimmed by 5 bases and V by 8 bases; bases with no gene match: 3. CDR3: CASADRGYGYTF. In nucleotides, the CDR3 is TGTGCCAGCGCGGACAGGGGATATGGCTACACCTTC.

J is TRBJ2-1 and V is TRBV7-9, with 7 bases identical to TRBD2. The ends lost 1 base at V and 7 bases at J; junction bases unmatched: 7. Germline V gene sequence: CDR1 SEHNR, CDR2 FQNEAQ (reference sequence). This CDR3 is built from 15 residues. The CDR3 DNA reads TGTGCCAGCAGCTTAGGGCCGGGGAGGGAAAATGAGCAGTTCTTC. Translated: CASSLGPGRENEQFF. Looking up the rest from reference TRBV7-9 and TRBJ2-1 gives the full variable domain: DTGVSQNPRHKITKRGQNVTFRCDPISEHNRLYWYRQTLGQGPEFLTYFQNEAQLEKSRLLSDRFSAERPKGSFSTLEIQRTEQGDSAMYLCASSLGPGRENEQFFGPGTRLTVL.

The chain carries TRBV19 and TRBJ1-2, with a tentative D call TRBD1 (6 bases). Germline V lookup: CDR1 LNHDA, CDR2 SQIVND (reference sequence). V was cut by 5 bases and J by 2 bases, with 9 bases left in between. The CDR3 loop spans 13 amino acids. The CDR3 DNA follows: TGTGCCAGTAGTGTCAGGGGCAACTATGGCTACACCTTC. Protein product: CASSVRGNYGYTF.

There are a few counts of this clone. The chain has TRBV6-6 and TRBJ1-6, with D possibly matching TRBD1 (5 bases). The CDR3 runs to 15 residues. Germline CDR1 MNHNY, CDR2 SVGAGI (reference sequence). The V gene lost 7 bases and the J gene lost 5 bases, with 15 bases spanning the gap. DNA of the CDR3: TGTGCCAGCACCCCAGAGGGCAGGGATAATTCACCCCTCCACTTT. It specifies CASTPEGRDNSPLHF.

V and J are TRBV2 and TRBJ2-5; 10 bases are a match to TRBD2. Germline loops: CDR1 SNHLY, CDR2 FYNNEI. V was pared by 5 bases and J by 6 bases, with 6 bases of the junction left unmatched. CDR3 size: 14 residues. The CDR3 sequence is CASSQSGGAQTQYF. DNA for the CDR3: TGTGCCAGCAGTCAAAGCGGGGGGGCGCAGACCCAGTACTTC.

This rearrangement joins TRBV9 to TRBJ1-4; 7 bases agree with TRBD1. Germline CDR1 SGDLS, CDR2 YYNGEE. The CDR3 runs 15 residues. Trimming at V came to 5 bases and at J to 5 bases, leaving 9 bases not matched to a gene. The CDR3 loop is CASSSGQDRNEKLFF. The CDR3 nucleotides read TGTGCCAGCAGTTCCGGACAGGACCGCAATGAAAAACTGTTTTTT.

The chain employs TRBV11-2 and TRBJ2-5, with no clear D. This CDR3 is built from 14 residues. Germline V lookup: CDR1 SGHAT, CDR2 FQNNGV. V gave up 1 base and J gave up 1 base, with 7 bases separating them. The CDR3 sequence: CASSLASIQETQYF. Written as DNA, the CDR3 is TGTGCCAGCAGCTTAGCATCAATCCAAGAGACCCAGTACTTC.

The chain uses TRBV4-2 and TRBJ2-7; maybe TRBD2 (6 bases). The CDR3 extends over 17 amino acids. CDR1 is LGHNA and CDR2 is YNFKEQ in the germline V gene. V was pared by 0 bases and J by 0 bases, with 15 bases between. The CDR3 nucleotides read TGTGCCAGCAGCCAAGAAGCCGAGGAGGAGGGCTCCTACGAGCAGTACTTC. Residues: CASSQEAEEEGSYEQYF.

The chain carries TRBV6-1 and TRBJ1-4; D is possibly TRBD1 (6 bases). The CDR3 consists of 15 residues. The germline gives CDR1 MNHNS, CDR2 SASEGT. The V end was cut by 5 bases, the J end by 4 bases, with 14 bases between. The CDR3, as DNA: TGTGCCAGCAGTTTCCAGACAGGAGGTAATGAAAAACTGTTTTTT. This translates into CASSFQTGGNEKLFF.

The chain recombines TRBV5-1 with TRBJ2-1; a weak D match, TRBD1 (5 bases). Germline CDR1 SGHRS, CDR2 YFSETQ. The length of the CDR3 is 14 residues. Deletions cut 0 bases from V and 3 bases from J, with 7 bases between. The CDR3 protein is CASSLERGYNEQFF. The DNA of the CDR3 is TGCGCCAGCAGCTTGGAAAGGGGCTACAATGAGCAGTTCTTC.

The CDR3 protein is CASSYPGNYEQFF. For the CDR3, the DNA is TGTGCCAGCAGTTACCCAGGGAACTATGAGCAGTTCTTC. This sequence joins TRBV6-5 and TRBJ2-1; a weak D match, TRBD1 (5 bases). The CDR3 spans 13 residues. The V end was cut by 2 bases, the J end by 8 bases, with 10 bases between. CDR1 MNHEY and CDR2 SVGAGI come from the germline V gene.

This clone has only a few counts. The V gene is TRBV5-1, the J gene TRBJ2-1; maybe TRBD2 (6 bases). V lost 6 bases to trimming and J lost 10 bases, with 14 bases between them. In germline, CDR1 is SGHRS, CDR2 YFSETQ. The CDR3 is 12 residues long. Here the CDR3 DNA reads TGCGCCAGCACCTACGGGACTGGCGAGCAGTTCTTC. Translated, it gives CASTYGTGEQFF. Looking up the rest from reference TRBV5-1 and TRBJ2-1 gives the full variable domain: KAGVTQTPRYLIKTRGQQVTLSCSPISGHRSVSWYQQTPGQGLQFLFEYFSETQRNKGNFPGRFSGRQFSNSRSEMNVSTLELGDSALYLCASTYGTGEQFFGPGTRLTVL.

V usage is TRBV9 and J usage is TRBJ2-1; D call uncertain. V was cut by 0 bases and J by 8 bases, with 6 bases left in between. Germline V gene sequence: CDR1 SGDLS, CDR2 YYNGEE. The CDR3 extends over 12 amino acids. CDR3 DNA sequence: TGTGCCAGCAGCGTAGCCGGCTATGAGCAGTTCTTC. Protein sequence: CASSVAGYEQFF.

This clone was found once. The J gene is TRBJ2-3, the V gene TRBV5-1, with a tentative D call TRBD1 (5 bases). The CDR3 sequence is 14 residues long. Germline V gene sequence: CDR1 SGHRS, CDR2 YFSETQ. V shed 5 bases and J shed 0 bases, with 10 bases lying between them. The DNA of the CDR3 is TGCGCCAGCAGACGAGACAGAAGCACAGATACGCAGTATTTT. Amino acids: CASRRDRSTDTQYF.

This clone came up once. The chain joins TRBV5-1 to TRBJ2-7; D gene uncertain. Germline CDR1 reads SGHRS; CDR2 reads YFSETQ. The V end was cut by 2 bases, the J end by 6 bases, with 18 bases between. This CDR3 has 15 residues. The CDR3 reads CASSFTITTPGEQYF. Here the CDR3 DNA reads TGCGCCAGCAGCTTCACTATTACAACCCCCGGCGAGCAGTACTTC.

This rearrangement joins TRBV5-4 to TRBJ2-5; 11 nucleotides agree with TRBD2. The CDR3 has 16 amino acids. The trim removed 4 bases at V and 4 bases at J, leaving 9 bases unmatched. From germline, CDR1 is SGHNT and CDR2 YYREEE (reference sequence). CDR3 loop: CASSLRISGGVETQYF. The CDR3 DNA is TGTGCCAGCAGCCTAAGAATTAGCGGGGGGGTAGAGACCCAGTACTTC.

The chain uses TRBV7-3 and TRBJ2-1; no clear D. The CDR3 has 14 residues. Germline CDR1 SGHTA, CDR2 FQGTGA. V was pared by 1 base and J by 10 bases, with 14 bases between. In DNA form, the CDR3 reads TGTGCCAGCAGCTTAAGTGGGCCCCCCAAGGAGCAGTTCTTC. Protein: CASSLSGPPKEQFF.

This clone was counted only a few times. The CDR3 DNA is TGTGCCAGCAGCTTGGGGACAGGGAAACGAGAGACCCAGTACTTC. It codes for CASSLGTGKRETQYF. The chain employs TRBV5-8 and TRBJ2-5; TRBD1 agrees at 8 bases. Germline CDR1 SGHTS, CDR2 YDEGEE. Trimming at V came to 0 bases and at J to 4 bases, leaving 5 bases not matched to a gene. This CDR3 has 15 amino acids.